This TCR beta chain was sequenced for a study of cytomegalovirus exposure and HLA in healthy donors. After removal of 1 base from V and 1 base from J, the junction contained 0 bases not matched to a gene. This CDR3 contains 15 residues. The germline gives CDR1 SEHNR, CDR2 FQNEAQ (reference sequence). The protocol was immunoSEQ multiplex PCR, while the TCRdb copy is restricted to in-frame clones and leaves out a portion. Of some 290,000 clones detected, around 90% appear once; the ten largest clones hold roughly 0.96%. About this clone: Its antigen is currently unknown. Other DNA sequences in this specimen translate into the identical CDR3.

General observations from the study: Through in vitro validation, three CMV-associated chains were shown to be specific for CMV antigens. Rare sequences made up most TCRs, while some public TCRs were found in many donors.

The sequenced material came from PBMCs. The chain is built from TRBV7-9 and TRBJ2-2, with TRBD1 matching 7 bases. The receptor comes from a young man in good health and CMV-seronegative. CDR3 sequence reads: CASSLGQGNTGELFF. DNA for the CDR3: TGTGCCAGCAGCTTAGGACAGGGGAACACCGGGGAGCTGTTTTTT. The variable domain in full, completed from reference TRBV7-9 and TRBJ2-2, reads DTGVSQNPRHKITKRGQNVTFRCDPISEHNRLYWYRQTLGQGPEFLTYFQNEAQLEKSRLLSDRFSAERPKGSFSTLEIQRTEQGDSAMYLCASSLGQGNTGELFFGEGSRLTVL.